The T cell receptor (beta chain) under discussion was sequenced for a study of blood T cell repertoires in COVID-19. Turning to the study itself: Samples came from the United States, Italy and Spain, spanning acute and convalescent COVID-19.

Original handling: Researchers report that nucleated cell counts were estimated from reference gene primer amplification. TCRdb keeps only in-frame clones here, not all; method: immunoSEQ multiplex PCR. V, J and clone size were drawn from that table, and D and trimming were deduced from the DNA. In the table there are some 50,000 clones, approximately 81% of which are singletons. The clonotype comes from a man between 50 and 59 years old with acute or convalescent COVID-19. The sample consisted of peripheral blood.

The CDR3 DNA follows: TGTGCCAGCAGCGTATTGAGCGGGAGCCACGAGCAGTACTTC. Translating it yields CASSVLSGSHEQYF. This sequence joins TRBV9 and TRBJ2-7, with 8 bases lining up with TRBD2. The CDR3 has 14 residues. The germline gives CDR1 SGDLS, CDR2 YYNGEE. V lost 1 base to trimming and J lost 5 bases; unmatched junction nucleotides: 5.